These 13 T cell receptor beta chains originate from one sample sequenced in a study of early T cells in non-severe SARS-CoV-2 infection. TCRdb reprocessed the 5' RACE reads with MiXCR, giving one entry per CDR3 protein. The data contain under 45,000 distinct CDR3 sequences, about 7.4% of them singletons. The source was whole blood, collected at baseline. Every receptor here comes from an adult who was a healthcare worker with PCR-confirmed SARS-CoV-2 infection or an uninfected control (not recorded which).

This clonotype was detected ten times or more. The V and J genes are TRBV7-9 and TRBJ1-2; 7 nucleotides match TRBD1. V shed 0 bases, J shed 4 bases, and the junction held 8 bases outside the gene matches. This CDR3 is 16 amino acids long. Germline CDR1 reads SEHNR; CDR2 reads FQNEAQ (reference sequence). CDR3 nucleotides: TGTGCCAGCAGCTTAGCTCCGGGACAGAGTCTCTATGGCTACACCTTC. Translated, it gives CASSLAPGQSLYGYTF.

CDR3 nucleotides: TGTGCCAGCAGCTTGGAGCCGGGACACTTGTCACCCCTCCACTTT. Residues: CASSLEPGHLSPLHF. The chain combines TRBV11-2 with TRBJ1-6; D may be TRBD1 (6 bases). Deletions cut 3 bases from V and 10 bases from J, with 16 bases between. CDR3 length: 15 residues. From germline, CDR1 is SGHAT and CDR2 FQNNGV.

This clonotype was seen many times. The chain combines TRBV18 with TRBJ1-2; no clear D. With 0 bases removed from V and 8 bases from J, the gap between germline ends came to 10 bases. The germline V gene encodes CDR1 KGHSH and CDR2 LQKENI. This CDR3 contains 13 residues. The CDR3 here is CASSPPGINGYTF. CDR3 sequence (DNA): TGTGCCAGCTCACCACCGGGAATTAACGGCTACACCTTC.

This clonotype was picked up many times. J is TRBJ2-1 and V is TRBV11-2; 8 positions agree with TRBD2. The CDR3 has 16 residues. Germline CDR1 is SGHAT and CDR2 is FQNNGV. Losses at the gene ends were 2 bases for V and 4 bases for J; bases not matched to a gene: 7. For the CDR3, the DNA is TGTGCCAGCAGCTTAAGGGGTAGCGGGGATTACAATGAGCAGTTCTTC. This encodes CASSLRGSGDYNEQFF.

The chain carries TRBV5-1 and TRBJ2-3; 8 nucleotides align to TRBD2. Trimming took 3 bases from V and 1 from J; bases not matched to a gene: 7. The CDR3 spans 16 residues. Germline CDR1 SGHRS, CDR2 YFSETQ. The CDR3 loop reads CASSWESGRGTDTQYF. The CDR3 region has the DNA TGCGCCAGCAGCTGGGAATCCGGGAGGGGCACAGATACGCAGTATTTT.

The J gene is TRBJ2-1, the V gene TRBV2; 7 bases agree with TRBD1. V was pared by 6 bases and J by 0 bases, with 5 bases of the junction left unmatched. The CDR3 extends over 15 amino acids. Germline CDR1 SNHLY, CDR2 FYNNEI. Here the CDR3 reads CASRRDRSSYNEQFF. CDR3 DNA sequence: TGTGCCAGCAGGAGGGACAGAAGCTCCTACAATGAGCAGTTCTTC.

The CDR3 protein is CASSYATDGANVLTF. In nucleotides, the CDR3 is TGTGCCAGCAGTTACGCGACAGACGGGGCCAACGTCCTGACTTTC. The chain couples TRBV6-5 to TRBJ2-6, with a possible D match to TRBD1 (5 bases). Germline V CDR1 and CDR2: MNHEY, SVGAGI. Trimming pared 2 bases from V and 4 bases from J, leaving 9 bases between. The length of the CDR3 is 15 residues.

This clonotype was observed a few times. The V gene is TRBV6-2 or TRBV6-3, the J gene TRBJ2-7; 10 nucleotides match TRBD2. The CDR3 runs 15 residues. Germline loops: CDR1 MNHEY, CDR2 SVGEGT. V lost 5 bases, J lost 0 bases, and 4 bases stayed unmatched. Written as DNA, the CDR3 is TGTGCCAGCAGTACTACTAGCGGGGCCTCCTACGAGCAGTACTTC. Residues: CASSTTSGASYEQYF.

This clonotype was observed a few times. The rearrangement joins TRBV4-3 to TRBJ1-6, with 10 bases lining up with TRBD1. Germline CDR1 LGHNA, CDR2 YSLEER. V shed 0 bases and J 7 bases; nucleotides not matched to a gene: 15. The CDR3 runs 20 residues. Here the CDR3 DNA reads TGCGCCAGCAGCCAAGATCCGGGACAGGGGACCACTAGGGGAAATTCACCCCTCCACTTT. Protein sequence: CASSQDPGQGTTRGNSPLHF.

The chain employs TRBV20-1 and TRBJ2-5; 12 positions agree with TRBD2. Germline trimming cut 6 bases from V and 4 bases from J; bases unmatched to any gene: 6. Germline V gene lookup returns CDR1 DFQATT and CDR2 SNEGSKA (reference sequence). The CDR3 loop spans 14 amino acids. The CDR3 reads CSANRGLAGETQYF. In nucleotides, the CDR3 is TGCAGTGCCAACCGGGGACTAGCGGGAGAGACCCAGTACTTC.

As to this clonotype: A read error may produce the germline difference seen at one junction end. The genes are TRBV6-2 or TRBV6-3 and TRBJ1-5; unclear D gene. The germline CDR1 and CDR2 sequences are MNHEY and SVGEGT. CDR3 length equals 17 residues. This CDR3 is CASSHSKPETANQPQHF. The CDR3 DNA sequence: TGTGCCAGCAGTCACTCGAAACCCGAAACGGCCAATCAGCCCCAGCATTTT.

This clonotype was observed a handful of times. The V call is TRBV7-9, the J call TRBJ1-5; 10 nucleotides match TRBD1. The ends lost 5 bases at V and 6 bases at J; junction bases unmatched: 1. CDR1 is SEHNR, CDR2 FQNEAQ, per germline (reference sequence). This CDR3 region has 13 residues. CDR3 DNA sequence: TGTGCCAGCAGCCGACAGGGGGCTCAGCCCCAGCATTTT. Its translation is CASSRQGAQPQHF.

The chain employs TRBV7-9 and TRBJ1-2, with D uncertain. V was trimmed by 4 bases and J by 2 bases, leaving 17 bases between them. CDR3 length equals 16 residues. Germline V gene sequence: CDR1 SEHNR, CDR2 FQNEAQ (reference sequence). CDR3 sequence reads: CASSSPPALPNYGYTF. The CDR3 DNA is TGTGCCAGCAGCTCCCCCCCGGCACTTCCAAACTATGGCTACACCTTC.